This TCR beta chain was captured in a study of T cells in localized non-small cell lung cancer. Sequenced by immunoSEQ multiplex PCR; TCRdb stores in-frame clones only, minus some. The table shows 30,000 to 45,000 clones, with 81% occurring only once. The sample here was peripheral blood mononuclear cells, taken before any cancer treatment. The clonotype was recovered from a male donor at least 60 years old with stage II lung adenocarcinoma.

The CDR3 spells CATGGIDGGEQYF. CDR3 in DNA: TGTGCAACGGGAGGGATTGACGGAGGCGAGCAGTACTTC. The V call is TRBV28, the J call TRBJ2-7; the match to TRBD2 covers 8 bases. The CDR3 has 13 amino acids. Germline assignment: CDR1 MDHEN and CDR2 SYDVKM. The full variable domain, with the rest looked up from reference TRBV28 and TRBJ2-7, is DVKVTQSSRYLVKRTGEKVFLECVQDMDHENMFWYRQDPGLGLRLIYFSYDVKMKEKGDIPEGYSVSREKKERFSLILESASTNQTSMYLCATGGIDGGEQYFGPGTRLTVT.